Described below is a single T cell receptor (beta chain) sequence and its context. Losses at the gene ends were 3 bases for V and 6 bases for J; bases not matched to a gene: 1. Germline values: CDR1 SEHNR, CDR2 FQNEAQ (reference sequence). The CDR3 extends over 13 amino acids. This entry is derived from a study of memory CD4+ T cells and cytomegalovirus serostatus. Study in general: Healthy Belgian adult donors included about nine CMV-positive and some 24 CMV-negative people.

Single viable CD3+CD4+CD8-CD45RO+ cells were sorted as the memory CD4+ T cells. CD4+ T cells were isolated by positive magnetic selection. Authors' data handling: Out-of-frame sequences were removed, leaving about 2.2 million distinct TCRbeta sequences. Profiling relied on immunoSEQ multiplex PCR, and the TCRdb table lists in-frame clones only, not all of them. Clone size and V and J calls were adopted from that table, with D and trimming inferred from the DNA. The profile covers over 60,000 clones, with roughly four fifths appearing a single time and about 1% taken by the ten largest. Sequencing was performed on memory CD4+ T cells from blood. The chain carries TRBV7-9 and TRBJ2-1, with 8 bases aligning to TRBD1. The sequence came from an adult in good health and CMV-seronegative. DNA for the CDR3: TGTGCCAGCAGCTTGGGACAGGTCAATGAGCAGTTCTTC. As protein: CASSLGQVNEQFF. Based on the CDR3 plus reference TRBV7-9 and TRBJ2-1, the full variable domain is DTGVSQNPRHKITKRGQNVTFRCDPISEHNRLYWYRQTLGQGPEFLTYFQNEAQLEKSRLLSDRFSAERPKGSFSTLEIQRTEQGDSAMYLCASSLGQVNEQFFGPGTRLTVL.